This entry lists 8 T cell receptor beta chains sequenced from one sample in a study of cytomegalovirus exposure and HLA in healthy donors. Primers for the PCR totalled 60 Vbeta and 13 Jbeta. The data were produced by immunoSEQ multiplex PCR, yet TCRdb's version contains in-frame clones alone and is incomplete. The repertoire has 150,000 to 200,000 clones, around 64% of them found once; the top ten carry 2.5% to 3%. Sequencing used PBMCs. The receptors shown here come from a woman between 25 and 40 years old in good health and CMV-seronegative.

The V and J genes are TRBV7-3 and TRBJ2-1, with TRBD2 identical over 7 bases. This CDR3 is 15 amino acids long. V dropped 5 bases and J dropped 2; count of bases not matched to a gene: 6. The germline V gene encodes CDR1 SGHTA and CDR2 FQGTGA. CDR3 bases: TGTGCCAGCAGCCCCCAGCGGGATCCCTACAATGAGCAGTTCTTC. Its protein is CASSPQRDPYNEQFF.

The chain uses TRBV15 and TRBJ2-5; TRBD1 matches at 7 bases. The CDR3 covers 14 residues. J lost 2 bases, V lost 5 bases, and 5 bases had no gene match. Germline CDR1 is LNHNV and CDR2 is YYDKDF (reference sequence). The CDR3 spells CATSARQGQETQYF. The DNA for the CDR3 is TGTGCCACCAGCGCCCGACAGGGTCAAGAGACCCAGTACTTC.

V gene TRBV27 combines with J gene TRBJ2-7; 7 bases agree with TRBD2. With 3 bases clipped from V and 1 base from J, the junction kept 3 bases outside the gene matches. This CDR3 contains 14 residues. The germline CDR1 and CDR2 sequences are MNHEY and SMNVEV (reference sequence). The CDR3 nucleotides read TGTGCCAGCAGTTTCGGGGACTATTCCTACGAGCAGTACTTC. It codes for CASSFGDYSYEQYF.

The V call is TRBV7-2, the J call TRBJ1-2; 7 bases are a match to TRBD1. The junction had 10 bases not matched to a gene; V was cut back by 2 bases and J by 4 bases. This CDR3 is 16 amino acids long. The germline CDR1 and CDR2 sequences are SGHTA and FQGNSA. The CDR3 DNA reads as TGTGCCAGCAGCTTACTACAACCCCGGGACAGCTATGGCTACACCTTC. Its translation is CASSLLQPRDSYGYTF.

The rearrangement uses TRBV5-6 and TRBJ2-1, with 7 bases matching TRBD1. The V segment lost 2 bases and the J segment 12 bases; nucleotides outside the gene matches: 2. Germline V lookup: CDR1 SGHDT, CDR2 YYEEEE. The CDR3 spans 11 residues. DNA of the CDR3: TGTGCCAGCAGCTTCGGGACAGCGCAGTTCTTC. It encodes CASSFGTAQFF. The whole variable domain, remainder taken from reference TRBV5-6 and TRBJ2-1, is DAGVTQSPTHLIKTRGQQVTLRCSPKSGHDTVSWYQQALGQGPQFIFQYYEEEERQRGNFPDRFSGHQFPNYSSELNVNALLLGDSALYLCASSFGTAQFFGPGTRLTVL.

This chain uses TRBV6-5 with TRBJ1-4, with 7 nucleotides matching TRBD1. CDR3 length equals 15 residues. Looked up from germline, CDR1 is MNHEY and CDR2 is SVGAGI. V was clipped by 6 bases and J by 7 bases; unmatched bases: 11. DNA for the CDR3: TGTGCCAGCAGCCCGCGACAGGGCCGACTTGAAAAACTGTTTTTT. It yields the protein CASSPRQGRLEKLFF.

This rearrangement joins TRBV9 to TRBJ1-3, with a weak D call TRBD1 (6 bases). Germline CDR1 SGDLS, CDR2 YYNGEE. The V end was cut by 5 bases, the J end by 1 base, with 10 bases between. CDR3 length equals 14 residues. CDR3 DNA sequence: TGTGCCAGCAGAGGGGGGGAATCTGGAAACACCATATATTTT. This sequence encodes CASRGGESGNTIYF.

The gene calls are TRBV28 and TRBJ2-1; 7 positions match TRBD2. The CDR3 contains 13 residues. CDR1 and CDR2 (germline): MDHEN, SYDVKM. The J segment lost 6 bases and the V segment lost 8 bases, leaving 7 bases of the junction unmatched. Here the CDR3 DNA reads TGTGCCAGCGGTGGACTAGAGGGCAATGAGCAGTTCTTC. Residues: CASGGLEGNEQFF.